A single sample is the source of the 21 T cell receptor beta chains below, sequenced in a study of blood T cell repertoires in COVID-19. Profiling relied on immunoSEQ multiplex PCR, and the TCRdb table lists in-frame clones only, not all of them. This table has some 150,000 clones, around 84% appearing once. Sample: PBMCs or T cells enriched from blood (not recorded which). These receptor sequences come from a woman aged 45-60 years who had been exposed to COVID-19.

The chain employs TRBV5-1 and TRBJ1-5; 9 bases are shared with TRBD1. The CDR3 consists of 16 residues. V was clipped by 4 bases and J by 0 bases; unmatched bases: 5. Per the germline V gene, CDR1 is SGHRS and CDR2 is YFSETQ. CDR3 in DNA: TGCGCCAGCAGCCCCGGGACAGGGTTTAGCAATCAGCCCCAGCATTTT. Its protein is CASSPGTGFSNQPQHF.

This clone was counted a few times. The chain has TRBV7-2 and TRBJ2-3, with TRBD2 matching over 8 bases. In germline, CDR1 is SGHTA, CDR2 FQGNSA. V lost 1 base, J lost 5 bases, and 8 bases stayed unmatched. The CDR3 sequence is 16 residues long. CDR3 in DNA: TGTGCCAGCAGCTTAGGTTCGGGACTAGGCCTAGATACGCAGTATTTT. Its translation is CASSLGSGLGLDTQYF. Variable domain in full (rest from reference TRBV7-2 and TRBJ2-3): GAGVSQSPSNKVTEKGKDVELRCDPISGHTALYWYRQSLGQGLEFLIYFQGNSAPDKSGLPSDRFSAERTGGSVSTLTIQRTQQEDSAVYLCASSLGSGLGLDTQYFGPGTRLTVL.

This sequence joins TRBV29-1 and TRBJ2-3; 8 nucleotides agree with TRBD1. CDR3 length: 16 residues. J gave up 1 base and V 2 bases, and 8 bases lay outside the gene matches. Germline V gene sequence: CDR1 SQVTM, CDR2 ANQGSEA. The chain's CDR3 is CSVENRTGRRTDTQYF. The CDR3 coding sequence is TGCAGCGTTGAAAACAGGACAGGGCGGCGCACAGATACGCAGTATTTT.

This chain links TRBV6-5 with TRBJ2-2, with TRBD1 matching over 7 bases. Germline V gives CDR1 MNHEY, CDR2 SVGAGI. V dropped 0 bases and J dropped 6; count of bases not matched to a gene: 4. This CDR3 region has 15 residues. The CDR3 region is CASSYSTTGAGELFF. The CDR3 nucleotides are TGTGCCAGCAGTTACTCGACAACAGGGGCCGGGGAGCTGTTTTTT.

The chain is built from TRBV20-1 and TRBJ2-7; possibly TRBD1 for D (6 bases). The CDR3 contains 11 residues. Germline values: CDR1 DFQATT, CDR2 SNEGSKA (reference sequence). Trimming cost V 0 bases and J 6 bases, with 6 bases left between them. The CDR3 is CSAREGGEQYF. CDR3 coding DNA: TGCAGTGCTAGAGAAGGGGGCGAGCAGTACTTC.

This clone has a handful of counts. The V gene is TRBV7-8, the J gene TRBJ1-5; 10 nucleotides line up with TRBD1. This CDR3 comprises 14 residues. Trimming removed 6 bases from V and 7 bases from J; junction bases left unmatched: 6. Germline-derived CDR1 and CDR2 are SGHVS and FQNEAQ. CDR3 bases: TGTGCCAGCAGGAGACAGGGGGCACAACAGCCCCAGCATTTT. Translating it yields CASRRQGAQQPQHF.

The rearrangement links TRBV5-6 to TRBJ1-1; D gene unclear. Germline V gene data show CDR1 as SGHDT and CDR2 as YYEEEE. The CDR3 totals 15 residues. V was cut by 4 bases and J by 1 base, with 14 bases left in between. The CDR3 protein is CASSQVGDKNTEAFF. In DNA, the CDR3 is TGTGCCAGCAGCCAGGTGGGCGACAAGAACACTGAAGCTTTCTTT.

The rearrangement joins TRBV19 to TRBJ2-4; D call uncertain. V was trimmed by 7 bases and J by 0 bases, leaving 19 bases between them. CDR1 is LNHDA and CDR2 is SQIVND in the germline V gene (reference sequence). This CDR3 contains 17 residues. CDR3 residues: CASKEADISRAKNIQYF. The CDR3 bases are TGTGCCAGTAAAGAAGCAGACATCTCACGAGCCAAAAACATTCAGTACTTC.

The chain joins TRBV19 to TRBJ1-5, with 10 bases identical to TRBD1. CDR3 length: 16 residues. Trimming cost V 2 bases and J 6 bases; bases outside gene matches: 7. Germline lookup yields CDR1 LNHDA and CDR2 SQIVND (reference sequence). The CDR3 protein is CASSIRTGGKGQPQHF. The CDR3 DNA sequence: TGTGCCAGTAGTATAAGGACAGGGGGAAAGGGTCAGCCCCAGCATTTT.

The chain carries TRBV12-3 or TRBV12-4 and TRBJ1-1; the D gene is possibly TRBD1 (6 bases). This CDR3 spans 12 amino acids. V lost 3 bases, J lost 8 bases, and 10 bases lay in between. Here the CDR3 DNA reads TGTGCCAGCAGTTTGATTGACAGGGAAGCTTTCTTT. This gives the protein CASSLIDREAFF.

The chain has TRBV7-2 and TRBJ1-3; 7 nucleotides line up with TRBD1. The CDR3 length is 15 residues. V lost 2 bases and J lost 4; bases outside the gene matches: 5. Germline V gene sequence: CDR1 SGHTA, CDR2 FQGNSA. The CDR3 DNA reads TGTGCCAGCAGCTTACTTAGGGGGCGAGGAAACACCATATATTTT. Protein product: CASSLLRGRGNTIYF.

This clone is a singleton in its sample. The J gene is TRBJ2-1, the V gene TRBV29-1; D is undetermined. The ends were cut back, 0 bases at V and 10 bases at J, with 10 bases in the middle. Germline loops: CDR1 SQVTM, CDR2 ANQGSEA. The CDR3 extends over 12 amino acids. In DNA form, the CDR3 reads TGCAGCGTTGAAGATCAGTCCACCGAGCAGTTCTTC. It is translated as CSVEDQSTEQFF.

This chain links TRBV27 with TRBJ2-1, with D perhaps TRBD2 (5 bases). The CDR3 spans 13 residues. Trimming shortened V by 5 bases and J by 7 bases, and 12 bases separated the two germline ends. Looked up from germline, CDR1 is MNHEY and CDR2 is SMNVEV (reference sequence). The CDR3 spells CASSPPGFNEQFF. The CDR3 region has the DNA TGTGCCAGCAGTCCCCCGGGGTTTAATGAGCAGTTCTTC.

The chain uses TRBV4-3 and TRBJ1-3; D is unresolved. The CDR3 sequence is 15 residues long. The germline CDR1 and CDR2 sequences are LGHNA and YSLEER. The V end lost 1 base, the J end lost 0 bases, and 7 bases lay between the germline ends. The CDR3 DNA is TGCGCCAGCAGCCAAGGGGCAGACTCTGGAAACACCATATATTTT. Its protein is CASSQGADSGNTIYF.

The rearrangement uses TRBV4-2 and TRBJ1-2; D is ambiguous. CDR1 is LGHNA, CDR2 YNFKEQ, per germline. This CDR3 spans 15 amino acids. Trimming removed 0 bases from V and 4 bases from J, with 12 bases in between. The DNA of the CDR3 is TGTGCCAGCAGCCAAGATATACAGCCACTCTATGGCTACACCTTC. Amino acid sequence: CASSQDIQPLYGYTF.

V usage is TRBV4-3 and J usage is TRBJ2-1; possible D gene TRBD2, 6 bases. The CDR3 totals 15 residues. Germline CDR1 and CDR2: LGHNA and YSLEER. The ends were cut back, 0 bases at V and 7 bases at J, with 13 bases in the middle. CDR3 sequence reads: CASSQDTGASNEQFF. DNA for the CDR3: TGCGCCAGCAGCCAAGATACGGGAGCGAGTAATGAGCAGTTCTTC.

The CDR3 DNA is TGTGCCAGCACCCCCATCGGGGGGACTGAAGCTTTCTTT. It codes for CASTPIGGTEAFF. The rearrangement joins TRBV7-9 to TRBJ1-1, with a weak D call TRBD1 (5 bases). Germline V gene data show CDR1 as SEHNR and CDR2 as FQNEAQ (reference sequence). CDR3 size: 13 residues. The V end lost 7 bases, the J end lost 5 bases, and 14 bases lay between the germline ends.

This clone has ten or more counts. V gene TRBV9 combines with J gene TRBJ2-2; D unclear. Trimming cost V 0 bases and J 8 bases, with 8 bases left between them. CDR3 length: 13 residues. Germline CDR1 reads SGDLS; CDR2 reads YYNGEE. The CDR3 DNA reads as TGTGCCAGCAGCGTAGCTTATCGGGGGGAGCTGTTTTTT. Its protein product is CASSVAYRGELFF.

The chain employs TRBV2 and TRBJ2-7, with 10 nucleotides matching TRBD2. This CDR3 region has 14 residues. V shed 3 bases and J 7 bases; nucleotides not matched to a gene: 6. Germline values: CDR1 SNHLY, CDR2 FYNNEI. CDR3 DNA sequence: TGTGCCAGCAGTGAGGCACTAGCGGGGTGGGAGCAGTACTTC. Protein sequence: CASSEALAGWEQYF.

V gene TRBV19 combines with J gene TRBJ1-5; no clear D. V was trimmed by 5 bases and J by 7 bases, leaving 6 bases between them. The CDR3 sequence is 11 residues long. Per the germline V gene, CDR1 is LNHDA and CDR2 is SQIVND (reference sequence). In nucleotides, the CDR3 is TGTGCCAGTAGTGGAGGCCAGCCCCAGCATTTT. Protein sequence: CASSGGQPQHF.

The genes are TRBV7-2 and TRBJ2-7; TRBD1 is a possible D gene (6 bases). This CDR3 is 15 amino acids long. From germline, CDR1 is SGHTA and CDR2 FQGNSA. V gave up 1 base and J gave up 7 bases, with 17 bases separating them. CDR3 residues: CASSLDATGAREQYF. CDR3 DNA sequence: TGTGCCAGCAGCTTAGACGCGACAGGAGCTCGGGAGCAGTACTTC.